This T cell receptor (beta chain) appears in the sequencing data of a study of T cells after yellow fever vaccination. Whole-study results and caveats: Reappearing after the booster were most of the clones from primary vaccination (less than 97% CD4, approximately 89% CD8). Highly abundant clonotypes carried over from the bulk population could end up in FACS-sorted repertoires as contaminants.

The authors made TCR cDNA by 5'RACE template switching, adding a universal primer site and UMIs. One entry per CDR3 protein results from TCRdb running MiXCR on the 5' RACE reads. Here the sample spans about 330,000 distinct CDR3 sequences, roughly 3.9% being singletons. There are many counts of this clonotype. What it recognizes is unknown. Germline V gene lookup returns CDR1 MGHRA and CDR2 YSYEKL. This CDR3 has 15 residues. The V and J ends lost 1 base and 1 base respectively, with 10 bases between them. The sequences come from PBMCs, collected 5 days after the yellow fever booster vaccination. This receptor was taken from a man aged 18 to 35 who received the YFV17D yellow fever vaccine. The chain recombines TRBV4-1 with TRBJ2-5; D might be TRBD1 (6 bases). CDR3 nucleotide sequence: TGCGCCAGCAGCCAAGTGAACAGGGTCCAAGAGACCCAGTACTTC. Its translation is CASSQVNRVQETQYF.